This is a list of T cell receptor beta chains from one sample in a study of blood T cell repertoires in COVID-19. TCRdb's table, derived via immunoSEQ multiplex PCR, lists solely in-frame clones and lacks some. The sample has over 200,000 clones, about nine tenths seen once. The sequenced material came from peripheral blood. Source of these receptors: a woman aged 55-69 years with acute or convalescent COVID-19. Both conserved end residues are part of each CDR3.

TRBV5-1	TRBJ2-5	CASSLSRVETQYF
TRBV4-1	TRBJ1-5	CASSETGGNQPQHF
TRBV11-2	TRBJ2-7	CASSLGSSLYEQYF
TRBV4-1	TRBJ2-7	CASSQQFLPTRYSYEQYF
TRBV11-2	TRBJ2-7	CASSRGELPTSEQYF
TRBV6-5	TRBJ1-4	CASSYSRQATNEKLFF
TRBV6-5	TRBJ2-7	CASSYSWTAYEQYF
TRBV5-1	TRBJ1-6	CASSWTGGNSPLHF
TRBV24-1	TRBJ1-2	CATSVPLLF
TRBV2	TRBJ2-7	CASNLGTSPYEQYF
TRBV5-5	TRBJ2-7	CASSLRGPYEQYF
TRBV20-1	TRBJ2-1	CSASNAPGQTYNEQFF
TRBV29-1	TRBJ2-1	CSAGNLAGAGGNEQFF
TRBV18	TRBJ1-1	CASSPVGNTEAFF
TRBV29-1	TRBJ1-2	CSGKGQSFGGYTF
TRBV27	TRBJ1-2	CASSLSGNYGYTF
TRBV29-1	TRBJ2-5	CSVEYGGQETQYF
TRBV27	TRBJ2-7	CASSFGAPYEQYF
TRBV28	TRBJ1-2	CATNFINYGYTF
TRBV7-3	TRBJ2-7	CASSPGTSGGVQYF
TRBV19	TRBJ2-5	CASSTTGGVYQETQYF
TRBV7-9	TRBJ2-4	CASSLVGVSIQYF
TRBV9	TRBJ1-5	CASSAGQGAGNQPQHF
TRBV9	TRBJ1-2	CASSRGNYGYTF
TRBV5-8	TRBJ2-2	CASSSGTSIWTGELFF
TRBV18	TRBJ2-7	CASSSYGDEQYF
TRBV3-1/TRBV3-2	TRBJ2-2	CASPPGDSYTGELFF
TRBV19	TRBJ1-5	CASSRREGGQPQHF
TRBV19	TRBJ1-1	CASSMRGNTEAFF
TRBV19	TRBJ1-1	CASSIRDYTEAFF
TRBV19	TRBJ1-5	CASSADRESQHF
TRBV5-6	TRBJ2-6	CASSSLGQMSSGANVLTF
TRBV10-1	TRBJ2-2	CASSPGVGELFF
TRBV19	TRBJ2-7	CASSAGGPYEQYF
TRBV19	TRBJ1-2	CASSLGQVNYGYTF
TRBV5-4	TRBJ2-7	CASRAGTGASYEQYF
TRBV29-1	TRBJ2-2	CTTRDRGTGELFF
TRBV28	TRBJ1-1	CASSLAGVNTEAFF
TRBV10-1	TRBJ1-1	CASSESGREEAFF
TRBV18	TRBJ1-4	CASSPGTGRNEKLFF
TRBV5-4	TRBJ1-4	CASRRQGEGEKLFF
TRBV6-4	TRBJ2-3	CASSERLAGGTQYF
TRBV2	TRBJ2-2	CASLWTGRTGELFF
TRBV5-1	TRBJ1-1	CASSLGRQLNTEAFF
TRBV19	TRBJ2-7	CASSSLTSGRYNEQYF
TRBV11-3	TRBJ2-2	CASSSGTSGNTGELFF
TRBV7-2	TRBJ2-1	CASRQTGQGRNEQFF
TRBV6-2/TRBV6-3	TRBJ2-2	CASSYSTGALELFF
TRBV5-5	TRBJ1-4	CASRRTGTEGEKLFF
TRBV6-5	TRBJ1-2	CASNPDRANYGYTF
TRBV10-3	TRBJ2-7	CAATGTAYEQYF
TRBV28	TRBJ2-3	CASSFPLAGITDTQYF
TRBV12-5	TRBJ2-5	CASGLVPGFGVQETQYF